The 21 T cell receptor beta chains given below trace back to one sample, sequenced in a study of regulatory T cells in long-lasting Graves disease. As to time point: newly diagnosed GD, antithyroid drugs for less than 3 months. PBMCs were the source of the RNA used for TCR sequencing. Both iRepertoire HTBI primers and Arm-PCR of CDR3 regions were used to build the TCR beta libraries. Each CDR3 protein is one row after TCRdb ran MiXCR on the multiplex PCR reads. The data show approximately 470,000 distinct CDR3 sequences, roughly 17% seen once. The same data also went into a second study, on T cells in Graves' hyperthyroidism and ophthalmopathy.

The specimen comprised peripheral blood mononuclear cells (PBMCs), sampled at new diagnosis, from a patient treated with antithyroid drugs. These receptors originate from a middle-aged man with Graves disease.

Many counts were recorded for this clonotype. The CDR3 spells CASSPGQGDNEQFF. Written as DNA, the CDR3 is TGTGCCAGCAGTCCGGGACAGGGAGACAATGAGCAGTTCTTC. The chain joins TRBV27 to TRBJ2-1; TRBD1 agrees at 9 bases. The V gene end was trimmed by 5 bases and the J gene end by 5 bases; junction bases not matched to a gene: 4. CDR1 is MNHEY, CDR2 SMNVEV, per germline (reference sequence). The CDR3 runs 14 residues.

This clonotype was observed many times. The genes are TRBV5-6 and TRBJ2-7, with 8 bases identical to TRBD1. The CDR3 is 13 residues long. The V segment lost 3 bases and the J segment 6 bases; nucleotides outside the gene matches: 5. Germline V gives CDR1 SGHDT, CDR2 YYEEEE. For the CDR3, the DNA is TGTGCCAGCAGCTGGGACAGGCAGACCGAGCAGTACTTC. It yields the protein CASSWDRQTEQYF.

V and J are TRBV5-6 and TRBJ2-7, with 9 bases lining up with TRBD1. Germline lookup yields CDR1 SGHDT and CDR2 YYEEEE. The CDR3 has 13 residues. With 4 bases clipped from V and 5 bases from J, the junction kept 4 bases outside the gene matches. CDR3 protein: CASSGTGTHEQYF. The CDR3 DNA is TGTGCCAGCAGCGGGACAGGGACCCACGAGCAGTACTTC.

This clonotype was counted at least ten times. J is TRBJ2-5 and V is TRBV3-1; D not certain. Germline V gene lookup returns CDR1 LGHDT and CDR2 YNNKEL (reference sequence). V gave up 1 base and J gave up 0 bases, with 3 bases separating them. This CDR3 is 13 amino acids long. The CDR3 protein is CASSQAYQETQYF. The CDR3 DNA reads as TGTGCCAGCAGCCAAGCTTACCAAGAGACCCAGTACTTC.

This chain uses TRBV24-1 with TRBJ2-1; 7 bases match TRBD2. The CDR3 consists of 16 residues. V dropped 5 bases and J dropped 6; count of bases not matched to a gene: 12. CDR1 and CDR2 from the germline V gene are KGHDR and SFDVKD. The CDR3 region is CATSGPLGGRGNEQFF. The DNA of the CDR3 is TGTGCCACCAGTGGCCCTCTGGGCGGGAGAGGCAATGAGCAGTTCTTC.

This clonotype was detected ten times or more. The genes are TRBV18 and TRBJ1-2, with D possibly TRBD1 on 5 matching bases. Trimming cost V 1 base and J 8 bases, with 17 bases left between them. Germline CDR1 KGHSH, CDR2 LQKENI. The CDR3 runs to 15 residues. The CDR3 region is CASSPQGQGVSGYTF. For the CDR3, the DNA is TGTGCCAGCTCACCACAAGGTCAGGGAGTATCCGGCTACACCTTC.

Only a few counts were recorded for this clonotype. The gene calls are TRBV5-1 and TRBJ2-7, with D hard to call. The CDR3 extends over 11 amino acids. V lost 4 bases, J lost 5 bases, and 7 bases lay in between. CDR1 and CDR2 (germline): SGHRS, YFSETQ. CDR3 amino acids: CASSAQNEQYF. For the CDR3, the DNA is TGCGCCAGCAGCGCCCAGAACGAGCAGTACTTC.

This clonotype came up many times. This sequence joins TRBV30 and TRBJ1-2; 7 bases map to TRBD1. This CDR3 contains 15 residues. The germline gives CDR1 GTSNPN, CDR2 SVGIG (reference sequence). The trim removed 0 bases at V and 3 bases at J, leaving 7 bases unmatched. In DNA form, the CDR3 reads TGTGCCTGGAGTGTACAGGACAGGTTATACTATGGCTACACCTTC. Translation gives CAWSVQDRLYYGYTF. Using reference TRBV30 and TRBJ1-2 for the parts outside the CDR3, the full variable domain is SQTIHQWPATLVQPVGSPLSLECTVEGTSNPNLYWYRQAAGRGLQLLFYSVGIGQISSEVPQNLSASRPQDRQFILSSKKLLLSDSGFYLCAWSVQDRLYYGYTFGSGTRLTVV.

The chain joins TRBV28 to TRBJ1-1; D uncertain. The germline V and J ends were trimmed by 4 bases and 3 bases, with 18 bases remaining between them. CDR1 and CDR2 from the germline V gene are MDHEN and SYDVKM. The CDR3 has 16 amino acids. For the CDR3, the DNA is TGTGCCAGCAGTTCATATCGGGTCTATTGGGACACTGAAGCTTTCTTT. Translating gives CASSSYRVYWDTEAFF.

This clonotype was observed a handful of times. The chain employs TRBV2 and TRBJ1-5; 10 bases fit TRBD1. CDR3 length: 16 residues. The junction had 11 bases not matched to a gene; V was cut back by 6 bases and J by 6 bases. CDR1 is SNHLY and CDR2 is FYNNEI in the germline V gene. The CDR3, as DNA: TGTGCCAGCAGGGCCCCGGGACAGGGGATCGGTCAGCCCCAGCATTTT. Its protein is CASRAPGQGIGQPQHF.

This clonotype has just a few counts. This chain connects TRBV6-2 or TRBV6-3 to TRBJ2-1; D possibly matches TRBD1 or TRBD2 (6 bases each). This CDR3 is 15 amino acids long. Germline V gene lookup returns CDR1 MNHEY and CDR2 SVGEGT. Deletions cut 6 bases from V and 7 bases from J, with 19 bases between. The CDR3 DNA reads TGTGCCAGCAGACCTTCACAGGGAGGAGGGAATGAGCAGTTCTTC. Amino acids: CASRPSQGGGNEQFF.

The V and J genes are TRBV7-2 and TRBJ2-1; 12 bases agree with TRBD2. V lost 3 bases, J lost 10 bases, and 16 bases stayed unmatched. The germline gives CDR1 SGHTA, CDR2 FQGNSA. The CDR3 loop spans 18 amino acids. The CDR3 nucleotides are TGTGCCAGCAGCTTTATATGGGGAGGGGCTAGCGGGAGGGCCGAGCAGTTCTTC. Translating gives CASSFIWGGASGRAEQFF.

This clonotype was detected many times. The J gene is TRBJ2-3, the V gene TRBV6-2 or TRBV6-3; D is perhaps TRBD1 (6 bases). Between the trimmed V and J ends, which lost 6 bases and 5 bases, there was a span of 15 bases. Germline values: CDR1 MNHEY, CDR2 SVGEGT. This CDR3 has 14 amino acids. The CDR3 DNA reads TGTGCCAGCAGCTTTGCAGGGGCTGGAGATACGCAGTATTTT. Translating it yields CASSFAGAGDTQYF.

This clonotype was observed a handful of times. The chain joins TRBV7-8 to TRBJ2-5, with 7 positions matching TRBD1. This CDR3 contains 15 residues. Germline V gene sequence: CDR1 SGHVS, CDR2 FQNEAQ. V shed 5 bases, J shed 0 bases, and the junction held 6 bases outside the gene matches. As DNA, the CDR3 is TGTGCCAGCAGCCAACTAGACAGGGACCAAGAGACCCAGTACTTC. This gives the protein CASSQLDRDQETQYF.

This clonotype came up a few times. The V call is TRBV29-1, the J call TRBJ2-1, with D perhaps matching TRBD2 (5 bases). V lost 6 bases and J 6 bases, leaving 12 bases between the germline ends. CDR1 and CDR2 from the germline V gene are SQVTM and ANQGSEA. The CDR3 consists of 12 residues. CDR3 bases: TGCAGCGTGGATGGCGCGGGCAATGAGCAGTTCTTC. Translated, it gives CSVDGAGNEQFF.

In its sample, this clonotype was seen a few times. This chain joins TRBV12-3 or TRBV12-4 and TRBJ2-1, with D possibly matching TRBD2 (5 bases). This CDR3 region has 14 residues. Trimming took 7 bases from V and 8 from J, leaving 18 bases between them. CDR3 bases: TGTGCCAGCACCCCCACCGGAGGAATAGATGAGCAGTTCTTC. Protein: CASTPTGGIDEQFF.

This clonotype has at least ten counts. The chain has TRBV7-3 and TRBJ1-1; D not certain. Germline CDR1 reads SGHTA; CDR2 reads FQGTGA. The CDR3 runs 11 residues. Trimming took off 6 bases at V and 3 bases at J, with 5 bases between the two ends. CDR3 loop: CASSYDTEAFF. The CDR3 bases are TGTGCCAGCAGTTACGACACTGAAGCTTTCTTT.

Comment on this clonotype: Just one base apart from a much larger clone, this may be a read error. The rearrangement uses TRBV20-1 and TRBJ2-2; TRBD1 is a possible D gene (6 bases). Trimming cost V 4 bases and J 6 bases, with 15 bases left between them. Germline V gives CDR1 DFQATT, CDR2 SNEGSKA (reference sequence). This CDR3 has 14 amino acids. The CDR3 sequence is CSAMQGSNAGELFF. CDR3 DNA: TGCAGTGCTATGCAGGGGTCCAACGCCGGGGAGCTGTTTTTT.

V and J are TRBV20-1 and TRBJ1-2; TRBD1 aligns across 12 bases. The CDR3 is 13 residues long. The germline CDR1 and CDR2 sequences are DFQATT and SNEGSKA (reference sequence). With 7 bases clipped from V and 8 bases from J, the junction kept 8 bases outside the gene matches. The CDR3 DNA reads TGCAGTGTCCGGGACAGGGGGCGTGAAGGCTACACCTTC. Protein product: CSVRDRGREGYTF.

This clonotype has a handful of counts. V gene TRBV7-2 combines with J gene TRBJ1-3; 7 bases fit TRBD1. V shed 1 base, J shed 2 bases, and the junction held 5 bases outside the gene matches. The CDR3 loop spans 16 amino acids. Germline V lookup: CDR1 SGHTA, CDR2 FQGNSA. CDR3 DNA: TGTGCCAGCAGCTTAGTCGGGACAGAGACTGGAAACACCATATATTTT. This sequence encodes CASSLVGTETGNTIYF.

V is TRBV14 and J is TRBJ1-2, with TRBD1 matching over 9 bases. Germline loops: CDR1 SGHDN, CDR2 FVKESK. This CDR3 contains 16 residues. Trimming removed 1 base from V and 3 bases from J; junction bases left unmatched: 6. This CDR3 is CASSQGPTGGYYGYTF. The CDR3 DNA reads as TGTGCCAGCAGCCAAGGTCCAACAGGGGGCTACTATGGCTACACCTTC.